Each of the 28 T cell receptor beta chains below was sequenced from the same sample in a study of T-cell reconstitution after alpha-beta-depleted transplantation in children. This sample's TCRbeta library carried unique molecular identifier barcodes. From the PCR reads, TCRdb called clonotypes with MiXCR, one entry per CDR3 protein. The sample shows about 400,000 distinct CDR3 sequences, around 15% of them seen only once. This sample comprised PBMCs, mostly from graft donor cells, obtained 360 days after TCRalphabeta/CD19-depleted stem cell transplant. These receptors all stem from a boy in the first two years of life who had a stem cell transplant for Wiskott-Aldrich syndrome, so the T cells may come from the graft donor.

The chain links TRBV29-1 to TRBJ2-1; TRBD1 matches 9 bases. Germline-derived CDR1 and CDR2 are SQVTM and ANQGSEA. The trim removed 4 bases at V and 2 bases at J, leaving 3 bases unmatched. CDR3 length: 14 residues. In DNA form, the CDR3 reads TGCAGCGTTGGGGGACAGGGAACCTACAATGAGCAGTTCTTC. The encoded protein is CSVGGQGTYNEQFF.

CDR3 coding DNA: TGTGCCAGCAGCCTACATAGCGGGGGGGATTACAATGAGCAGTTCTTC. This encodes CASSLHSGGDYNEQFF. V and J are TRBV7-2 and TRBJ2-1, with 11 bases that match TRBD2. The CDR3 spans 16 residues. Germline-derived CDR1 and CDR2 are SGHTA and FQGNSA. The junction had 7 bases not matched to a gene; V was cut back by 5 bases and J by 4 bases.

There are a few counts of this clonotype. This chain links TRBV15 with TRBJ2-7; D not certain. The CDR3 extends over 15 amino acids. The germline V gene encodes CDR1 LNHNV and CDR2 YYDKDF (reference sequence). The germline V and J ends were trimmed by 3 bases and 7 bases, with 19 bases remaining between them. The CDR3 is CATSRVVQPNPEQYF. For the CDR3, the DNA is TGTGCCACCAGCAGGGTTGTGCAGCCCAACCCGGAGCAGTACTTC.

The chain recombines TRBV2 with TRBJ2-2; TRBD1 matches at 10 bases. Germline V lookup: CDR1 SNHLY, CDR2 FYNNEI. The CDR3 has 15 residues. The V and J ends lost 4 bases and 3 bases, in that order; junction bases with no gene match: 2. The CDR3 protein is CASSADRGHTGELFF. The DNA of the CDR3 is TGTGCCAGCAGTGCCGACAGGGGGCACACCGGGGAGCTGTTTTTT.

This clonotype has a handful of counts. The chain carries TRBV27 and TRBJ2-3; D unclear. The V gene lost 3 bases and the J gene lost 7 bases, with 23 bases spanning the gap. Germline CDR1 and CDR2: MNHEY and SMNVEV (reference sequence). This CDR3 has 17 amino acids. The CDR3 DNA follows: TGTGCCAGCAGTTTTTCTGGTCTGACTTTCAAATCTAATACGCAGTATTTT. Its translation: CASSFSGLTFKSNTQYF.

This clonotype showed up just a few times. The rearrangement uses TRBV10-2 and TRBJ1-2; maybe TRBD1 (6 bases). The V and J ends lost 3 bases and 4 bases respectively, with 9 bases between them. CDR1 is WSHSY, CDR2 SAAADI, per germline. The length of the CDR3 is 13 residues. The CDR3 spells CASSEQGGYGYTF. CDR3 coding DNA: TGCGCCAGCAGTGAACAGGGCGGCTATGGCTACACCTTC.

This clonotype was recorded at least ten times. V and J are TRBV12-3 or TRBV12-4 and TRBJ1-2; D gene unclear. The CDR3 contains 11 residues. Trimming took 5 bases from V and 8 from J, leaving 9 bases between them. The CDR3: CASSPGRGYTF. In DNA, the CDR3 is TGTGCCAGCAGTCCTGGCCGAGGCTACACCTTC.

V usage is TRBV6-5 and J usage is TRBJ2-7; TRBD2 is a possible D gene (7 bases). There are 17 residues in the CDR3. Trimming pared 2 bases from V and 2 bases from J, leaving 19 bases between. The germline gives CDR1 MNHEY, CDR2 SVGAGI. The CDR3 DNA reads TGTGCCAGCAGTTACACCCCGGGGGCGGGAGTCGCCTACGAGCAGTACTTC. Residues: CASSYTPGAGVAYEQYF.

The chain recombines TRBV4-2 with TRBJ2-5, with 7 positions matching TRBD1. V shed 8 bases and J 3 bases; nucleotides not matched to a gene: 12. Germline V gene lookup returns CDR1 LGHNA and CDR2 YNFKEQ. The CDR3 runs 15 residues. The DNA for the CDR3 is TGTGCCAGCCGGCGACGAGGACAGGCCGAAGAGACCCAGTACTTC. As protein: CASRRRGQAEETQYF.

CDR3 DNA: TGTGCCAGCAGTAAAGGACAGGGAAGGAATGAGCAGTTCTTC. It specifies CASSKGQGRNEQFF. V and J are TRBV2 and TRBJ2-1, with 8 bases lining up with TRBD1. Looked up from germline, CDR1 is SNHLY and CDR2 is FYNNEI. Trimming at V came to 5 bases and at J to 7 bases, leaving 7 bases not matched to a gene. This CDR3 region has 14 residues.

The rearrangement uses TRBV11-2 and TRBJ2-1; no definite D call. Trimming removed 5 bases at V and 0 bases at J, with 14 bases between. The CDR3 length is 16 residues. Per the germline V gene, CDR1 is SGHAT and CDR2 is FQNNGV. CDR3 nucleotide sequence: TGTGCCAGCAGCATCCTCCTGACTGGCTCCTACAATGAGCAGTTCTTC. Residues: CASSILLTGSYNEQFF.

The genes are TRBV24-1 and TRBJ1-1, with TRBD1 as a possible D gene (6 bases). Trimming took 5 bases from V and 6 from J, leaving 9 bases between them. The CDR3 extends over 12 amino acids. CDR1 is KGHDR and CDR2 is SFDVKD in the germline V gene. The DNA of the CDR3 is TGTGCCACCAGTGGGGACACGGCTGAAGCTTTCTTT. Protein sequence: CATSGDTAEAFF.

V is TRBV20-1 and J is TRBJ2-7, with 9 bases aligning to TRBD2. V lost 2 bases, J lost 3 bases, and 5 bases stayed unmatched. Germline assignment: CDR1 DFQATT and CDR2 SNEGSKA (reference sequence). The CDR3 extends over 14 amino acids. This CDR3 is CSARKSGRRYEQYF. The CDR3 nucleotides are TGCAGTGCTAGAAAAAGCGGGAGGCGCTACGAGCAGTACTTC.

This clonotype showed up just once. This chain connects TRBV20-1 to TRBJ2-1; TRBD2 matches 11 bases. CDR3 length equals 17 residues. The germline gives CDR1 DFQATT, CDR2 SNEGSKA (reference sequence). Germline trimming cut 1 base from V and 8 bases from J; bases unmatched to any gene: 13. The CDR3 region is CSARGSPRSGGAYEQFF. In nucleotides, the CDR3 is TGCAGTGCTAGAGGTTCCCCCCGTAGCGGGGGGGCCTATGAGCAGTTCTTC.

The CDR3 bases are TGCGCCAGCAGCTTGGCTCAGGGGGCCTCCTACAATGAGCAGTTCTTC. Amino acid sequence: CASSLAQGASYNEQFF. The chain has TRBV5-1 and TRBJ2-1; TRBD1 aligns across 8 bases. This CDR3 contains 16 residues. CDR1 is SGHRS and CDR2 is YFSETQ in the germline V gene. The ends lost 0 bases at V and 0 bases at J; junction bases unmatched: 2.

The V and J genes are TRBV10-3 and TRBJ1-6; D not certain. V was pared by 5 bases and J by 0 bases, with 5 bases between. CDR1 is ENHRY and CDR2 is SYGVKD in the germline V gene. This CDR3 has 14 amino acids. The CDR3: CAISSSSYNSPLHF. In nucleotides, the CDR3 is TGTGCCATCAGTAGTAGCTCCTATAATTCACCCCTCCACTTT.

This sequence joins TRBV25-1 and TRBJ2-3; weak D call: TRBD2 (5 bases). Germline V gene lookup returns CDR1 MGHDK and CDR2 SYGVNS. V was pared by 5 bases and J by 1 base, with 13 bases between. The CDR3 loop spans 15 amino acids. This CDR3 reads CASSPHHGGTDTQYF. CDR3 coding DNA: TGTGCCAGCAGTCCTCATCACGGGGGCACAGATACGCAGTATTTT.

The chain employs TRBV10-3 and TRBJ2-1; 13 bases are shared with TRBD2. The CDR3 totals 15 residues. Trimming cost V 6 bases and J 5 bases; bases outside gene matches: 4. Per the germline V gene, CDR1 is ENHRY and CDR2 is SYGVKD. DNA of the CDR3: TGTGCCATCAGAATACTAGCGGGGGGGAACAATGAGCAGTTCTTC. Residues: CAIRILAGGNNEQFF.

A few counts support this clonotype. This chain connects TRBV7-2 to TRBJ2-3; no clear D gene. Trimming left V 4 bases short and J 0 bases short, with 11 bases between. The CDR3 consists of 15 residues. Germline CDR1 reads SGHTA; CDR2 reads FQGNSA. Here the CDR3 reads CASSWRGTSTDTQYF. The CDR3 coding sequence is TGTGCCAGCAGCTGGCGCGGCACCAGCACAGATACGCAGTATTTT.

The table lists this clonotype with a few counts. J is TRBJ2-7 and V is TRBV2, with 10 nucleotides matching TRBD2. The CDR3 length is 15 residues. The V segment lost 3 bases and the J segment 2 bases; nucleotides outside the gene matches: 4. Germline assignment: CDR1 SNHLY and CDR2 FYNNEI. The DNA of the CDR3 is TGTGCCAGCAGTGAGGTACTAGCGGGGACCTACGAGCAGTACTTC. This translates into CASSEVLAGTYEQYF.

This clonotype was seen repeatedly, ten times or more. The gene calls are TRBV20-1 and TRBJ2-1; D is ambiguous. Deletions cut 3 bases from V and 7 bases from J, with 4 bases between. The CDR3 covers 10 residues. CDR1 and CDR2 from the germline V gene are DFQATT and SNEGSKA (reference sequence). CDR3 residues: CSASLNEQFF. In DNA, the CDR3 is TGCAGTGCTAGCTTGAATGAGCAGTTCTTC.

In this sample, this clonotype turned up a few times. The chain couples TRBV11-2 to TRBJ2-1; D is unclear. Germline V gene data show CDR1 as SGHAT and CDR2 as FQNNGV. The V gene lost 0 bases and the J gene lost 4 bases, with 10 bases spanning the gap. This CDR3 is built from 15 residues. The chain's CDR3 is CASSLDRMRYNEQFF. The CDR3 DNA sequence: TGTGCCAGCAGCTTAGATCGGATGCGGTACAATGAGCAGTTCTTC.

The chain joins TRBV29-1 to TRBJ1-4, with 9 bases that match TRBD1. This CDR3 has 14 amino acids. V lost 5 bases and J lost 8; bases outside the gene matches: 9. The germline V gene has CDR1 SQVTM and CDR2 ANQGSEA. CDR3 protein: CSVLSGTGREKLFF. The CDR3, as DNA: TGCAGCGTTCTAAGCGGGACAGGGCGCGAAAAACTGTTTTTT.

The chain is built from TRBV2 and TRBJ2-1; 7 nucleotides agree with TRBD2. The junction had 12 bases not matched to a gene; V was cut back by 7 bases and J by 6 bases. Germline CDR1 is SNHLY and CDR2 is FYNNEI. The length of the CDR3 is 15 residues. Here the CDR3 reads CASTPEAGVFNEQFF. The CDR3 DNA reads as TGTGCCAGCACCCCGGAGGCGGGAGTGTTCAATGAGCAGTTCTTC.

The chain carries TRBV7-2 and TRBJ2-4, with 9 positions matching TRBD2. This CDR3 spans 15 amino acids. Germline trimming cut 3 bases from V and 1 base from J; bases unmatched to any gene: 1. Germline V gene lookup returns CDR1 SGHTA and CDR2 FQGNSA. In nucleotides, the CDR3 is TGTGCCAGCAGCTTTAGCGGGAGTGCCAAAAACATTCAGTACTTC. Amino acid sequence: CASSFSGSAKNIQYF.

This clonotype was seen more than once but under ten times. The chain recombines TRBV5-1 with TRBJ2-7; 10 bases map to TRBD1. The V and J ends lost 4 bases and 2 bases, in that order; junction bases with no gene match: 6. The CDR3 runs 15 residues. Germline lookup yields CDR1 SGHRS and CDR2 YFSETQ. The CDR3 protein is CASSPAGTGAYEQYF. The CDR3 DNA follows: TGCGCCAGCAGCCCCGCCGGGACAGGGGCCTACGAGCAGTACTTC.

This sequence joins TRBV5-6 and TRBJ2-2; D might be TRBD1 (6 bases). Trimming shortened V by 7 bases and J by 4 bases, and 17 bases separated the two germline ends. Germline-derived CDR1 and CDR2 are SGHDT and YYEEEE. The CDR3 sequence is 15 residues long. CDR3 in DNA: TGTGCCAGCTGGCGTGGGGGCTGGGGCACCGGGGAGCTGTTTTTT. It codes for CASWRGGWGTGELFF. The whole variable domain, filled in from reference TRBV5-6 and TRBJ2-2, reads DAGVTQSPTHLIKTRGQQVTLRCSPKSGHDTVSWYQQALGQGPQFIFQYYEEEERQRGNFPDRFSGHQFPNYSSELNVNALLLGDSALYLCASWRGGWGTGELFFGEGSRLTVL.

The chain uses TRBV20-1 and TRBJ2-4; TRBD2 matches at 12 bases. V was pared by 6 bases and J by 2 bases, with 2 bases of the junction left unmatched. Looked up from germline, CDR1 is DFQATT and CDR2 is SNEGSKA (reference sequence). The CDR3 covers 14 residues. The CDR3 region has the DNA TGCAGTGCCACTAGCGGGGGGACCAAAAACATTCAGTACTTC. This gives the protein CSATSGGTKNIQYF.